This TCR beta chain was obtained from a study of blood T cell repertoires in COVID-19. Study overall: Italy, Spain and the United States were the sources of the convalescent and acute COVID-19 samples. Sample material is recorded as cDNA or gDNA derived from T cells, B-cell-depleted T cells, or PBMCs.

With 6 bases removed from V and 0 bases from J, the gap between germline ends came to 5 bases. Germline values: CDR1 MDHEN, CDR2 SYDVKM. CDR3 length: 13 amino acids. Per the original data handling: Nucleated cell counts were estimated from reference gene primer amplification. This table comes from immunoSEQ multiplex PCR, and its TCRdb copy is limited to in-frame clones, with some not included. The V and J calls and the clone size are those of that table, but D and trimming were determined from the DNA. The table shows approximately 150,000 clones, with approximately 90% occurring only once. The source material was peripheral blood. The V and J genes are TRBV28 and TRBJ1-4; D call uncertain. The TCR originated in a man aged 45-65 years who had recovered from COVID-19. CDR3 DNA: TGTGCCAGCAGGGGAGCAACTAATGAAAAACTGTTTTTT. This encodes CASRGATNEKLFF.